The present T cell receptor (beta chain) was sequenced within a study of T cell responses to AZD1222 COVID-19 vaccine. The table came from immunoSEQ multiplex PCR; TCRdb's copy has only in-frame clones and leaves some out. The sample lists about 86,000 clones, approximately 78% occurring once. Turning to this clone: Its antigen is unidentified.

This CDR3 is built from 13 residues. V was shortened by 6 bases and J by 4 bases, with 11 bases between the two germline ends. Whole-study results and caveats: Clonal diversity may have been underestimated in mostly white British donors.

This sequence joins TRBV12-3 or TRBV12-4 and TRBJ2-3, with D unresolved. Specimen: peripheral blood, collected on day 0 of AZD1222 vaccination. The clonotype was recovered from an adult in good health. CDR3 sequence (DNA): TGTGCCAGCAGCCCCCGCGGCGCAGATACGCAGTATTTT. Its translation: CASSPRGADTQYF.